Listed below are T cell receptor beta chains from one sample, sequenced in a study of cytomegalovirus exposure and HLA in healthy donors. Assay used: immunoSEQ multiplex PCR; TCRdb lists only in-frame clones, some missing. The data contain roughly 150,000 clones, roughly 80% of them seen just once; the ten biggest clones take up approximately 1.5%. The source material was PBMCs. Source of these receptors: a girl aged 5-17 years in good health and CMV-seropositive. Both conserved end residues are part of each CDR3. Fields, in order: V gene, clone size, J gene, D gene, CDR3 DNA, CDR3 protein. The D gene is left open where the match is weak. Clone size is shown for a subset of rows, as once, few, many or a class of expanded clone.

TRBV18	-	TRBJ2-4	TRBD1	TGTGCCAGCTCATCTCCCAACCGACAGGGTTTCCGTAGGGGAGAAAACATTCAGTACTTC	CASSSPNRQGFRRGENIQYF
TRBV10-3	-	TRBJ2-7	TRBD2	TGTGCCATCGGGGGGGGATCTCTACCCGAGCAGTACTTC	CAIGGGSLPEQYF
TRBV10-3	-	TRBJ1-5	TRBD1	TGTGCCATCAGTGAGTCGGGACAGGGGCCGCGGTGGCCCCAGCATTTT	CAISESGQGPRWPQHF
TRBV7-3	-	TRBJ2-5	TRBD2	TGTGCCAGCAGCAGGGGACTAGCGGGGGAGCAAGAGACCCAGTACTTC	CASSRGLAGEQETQYF
TRBV6-1	-	TRBJ1-3	-	TGTGCCAGCAGCCGGGCGGGGGAAGGAAACACCATATATTTT	CASSRAGEGNTIYF
TRBV4-1	-	TRBJ1-1	-	TGCGCCAGCAGCCAAGATAAATTTGGCCTTATGAACACTGAAGCTTTCTTT	CASSQDKFGLMNTEAFF
TRBV5-1	-	TRBJ2-1	TRBD2	TGCGCCAGCAGACTAGCGGGAGGCTCCTACAATGAGCAGTTCTTC	CASRLAGGSYNEQFF
TRBV28	-	TRBJ2-7	TRBD1	TGTGCCAGCAGTTTGGCCGTAGGCGGGACAGGGGCCTACGAGCAGTACTTC	CASSLAVGGTGAYEQYF
TRBV15	-	TRBJ2-3	-	TGTGCCACCAGTCAGGGGCGCACAGATACGCAGTATTTT	CATSQGRTDTQYF
TRBV28	-	TRBJ1-1	-	TGTGCCAGCAGTTCCGCGGTCACGGAAGCTTTCTTT	CASSSAVTEAFF
TRBV5-1	-	TRBJ2-7	-	TGCGCCAGCAGCTTGGCCGTGGGGGGCTACGAGCAGTACTTC	CASSLAVGGYEQYF
TRBV16	-	TRBJ2-7	TRBD1	TGTGCCAGCAGCCACCTCCGAGGGACAGCGGCCTACGAGCAGTACTTC	CASSHLRGTAAYEQYF
TRBV5-1	once	TRBJ1-4	-	TGCGCCAGCAGCTTGCTAGGAACAACTAATGAAAAACTGTTTTTT	CASSLLGTTNEKLFF
TRBV6-4	-	TRBJ1-2	-	TGTGCCAGCAGTCCCTGGTTTACAGCAGCTAACTATGGCTACACCTTC	CASSPWFTAANYGYTF
TRBV7-9	-	TRBJ1-2	-	TGTGCCAGCGGCTATGCCGAGGATCCGGGTACCTATGGCTACACCTTC	CASGYAEDPGTYGYTF